This entry lists 26 T cell receptor beta chains sequenced from one sample in a study of Ad26.COV2.S vaccination and SARS-CoV-2 variants. This table comes from immunoSEQ multiplex PCR, and its TCRdb copy is limited to in-frame clones, with some not included. Found here are some 400,000 clones, approximately 89% of them singletons; the top ten hold around 1.8%. Indicated treatment: around 19 received Ad26.COV2.S at low or high dose, single or two shots; about 5 received placebo; per-sample allocation not given. Day 63 after the first vaccine or placebo injection was the time point for sampling. Sequenced here: peripheral blood, sampled in a trial of Ad26.COV2.S vaccine versus placebo. The receptors derive from a person between 18 and 65 years old who received the Ad26.COV2.S COVID-19 vaccine or a placebo.

The V gene is TRBV4-1, the J gene TRBJ2-1; 11 bases are shared with TRBD2. There are 19 residues in the CDR3. V shed 0 bases and J 4 bases; nucleotides not matched to a gene: 11. Per the germline V gene, CDR1 is MGHRA and CDR2 is YSYEKL. In DNA form, the CDR3 reads TGCGCCAGCAGCCAAGATCAATGGTGGGGGACTAGCGGATACAATGAGCAGTTCTTC. Encoded protein: CASSQDQWWGTSGYNEQFF.

The chain has TRBV12-5 and TRBJ2-2; weak D call: TRBD2 (6 bases). Trimming removed 0 bases from V and 0 bases from J, with 11 bases in between. Per germline, CDR1 LGHNT and CDR2 FRNRAP. The CDR3 is 17 amino acids. This chain's CDR3 is CASGLVLSGSNTGELFF. In DNA form, the CDR3 reads TGTGCTAGTGGTTTGGTTCTAAGCGGGTCGAACACCGGGGAGCTGTTTTTT.

This chain uses TRBV9 with TRBJ2-1; D possibly corresponds to TRBD1 (5 bases). Trimming left V 4 bases short and J 1 base short, with 9 bases between. CDR3 length: 14 residues. Germline V CDR1 and CDR2: SGDLS, YYNGEE. CDR3 coding DNA: TGTGCCAGCAGCACTCGGACATCCTACAATGAGCAGTTCTTC. Protein product: CASSTRTSYNEQFF.

The CDR3 DNA follows: TGCGCCAGCAGCCTGGGACAGGGATCTCTAGCTTTCTTT. It codes for CASSLGQGSLAFF. The rearrangement joins TRBV5-1 to TRBJ1-1, with 9 bases aligning to TRBD1. This CDR3 spans 13 amino acids. Germline values: CDR1 SGHRS, CDR2 YFSETQ. J was trimmed by 10 bases and V by 4 bases; bases with no gene match: 8. Full variable domain (remainder filled in from reference TRBV5-1 and TRBJ1-1): KAGVTQTPRYLIKTRGQQVTLSCSPISGHRSVSWYQQTPGQGLQFLFEYFSETQRNKGNFPGRFSGRQFSNSRSEMNVSTLELGDSALYLCASSLGQGSLAFFGQGTRLTVV.

This clone was counted a single time. This chain joins TRBV28 and TRBJ1-5; TRBD1 is a possible D gene (6 bases). Between the trimmed V and J ends, which lost 6 bases and 2 bases, there was a span of 17 bases. This CDR3 region has 16 residues. Germline V CDR1 and CDR2: MDHEN, SYDVKM. CDR3 sequence reads: CASSPSRGGGNQPQHF. CDR3 DNA: TGTGCCAGCAGCCCAAGCAGGGGAGGAGGCAATCAGCCCCAGCATTTT.

The chain links TRBV11-2 to TRBJ2-5; TRBD2 matches at 9 bases. The germline gives CDR1 SGHAT, CDR2 FQNNGV. Trimming at V came to 1 base and at J to 4 bases, leaving 4 bases not matched to a gene. The CDR3 loop spans 15 amino acids. The DNA of the CDR3 is TGTGCCAGCAGCTTAGTCCCAGCGGGAGGAGAGACCCAGTACTTC. Amino acids: CASSLVPAGGETQYF.

This chain uses TRBV6-5 with TRBJ1-1; D ambiguous. CDR3 size: 15 residues. CDR1 is MNHEY and CDR2 is SVGAGI in the germline V gene. V lost 3 bases and J lost 1, with 12 bases in between. The CDR3 DNA is TGTGCCAGCAGTTATGAGGTACGGGCGAACACTGAAGCTTTCTTT. Its translation is CASSYEVRANTEAFF.

This sequence joins TRBV18 and TRBJ2-2; D possibly corresponds to TRBD2 (6 bases). Trimming shortened V by 0 bases and J by 0 bases, and 8 bases separated the two germline ends. This CDR3 is built from 16 residues. Germline V gene sequence: CDR1 KGHSH, CDR2 LQKENI. The CDR3 DNA reads as TGTGCCAGCTCACCACCGGGAGGATCGAACACCGGGGAGCTGTTTTTT. It is translated as CASSPPGGSNTGELFF.

The chain is built from TRBV15 and TRBJ1-1; a weak D match, TRBD1 (6 bases). CDR3 length: 13 residues. Trimming left V 0 bases short and J 9 bases short, with 11 bases between. Germline assignment: CDR1 LNHNV and CDR2 YYDKDF (reference sequence). Written as DNA, the CDR3 is TGTGCCACCAGCAGAGAAGTGACAGGTCAAGCTTTCTTT. It is translated as CATSREVTGQAFF. Variable domain in full (rest from reference TRBV15 and TRBJ1-1): DAMVIQNPRYQVTQFGKPVTLSCSQTLNHNVMYWYQQKSSQAPKLLFHYYDKDFNNEADTPDNFQSRRPNTSFCFLDIRSPGLGDTAMYLCATSREVTGQAFFGQGTRLTVV.

This clone has only a few counts. The V call is TRBV28, the J call TRBJ1-6, with D uncertain. Looked up from germline, CDR1 is MDHEN and CDR2 is SYDVKM. The CDR3 consists of 12 residues. The V end lost 4 bases, the J end lost 7 bases, and 5 bases lay between the germline ends. The DNA of the CDR3 is TGTGCCAGCAGTTCCAGGAATTCACCCCTCCACTTT. This encodes CASSSRNSPLHF.

The V call is TRBV27, the J call TRBJ1-6, with a tentative D call TRBD1 (5 bases). This CDR3 has 15 residues. V was cut by 2 bases and J by 9 bases, with 14 bases left in between. In germline, CDR1 is MNHEY, CDR2 SMNVEV (reference sequence). CDR3: CASSLGWQGGSPLHF. The CDR3 DNA is TGTGCCAGCAGTTTAGGTTGGCAGGGAGGTTCACCCCTCCACTTT.

This chain links TRBV5-6 with TRBJ1-2; 8 nucleotides line up with TRBD1. CDR1 and CDR2 from the germline V gene are SGHDT and YYEEEE. V was clipped by 4 bases and J by 7 bases; unmatched bases: 9. The CDR3 spans 14 residues. The CDR3 spells CASSPGQGRGGYTF. Here the CDR3 DNA reads TGTGCCAGCAGCCCCGGACAGGGTCGGGGTGGCTACACCTTC.

This chain joins TRBV9 and TRBJ2-3, with D unclear. Looked up from germline, CDR1 is SGDLS and CDR2 is YYNGEE. There are 13 residues in the CDR3. V shed 4 bases and J shed 5 bases, with 11 bases lying between them. This CDR3 is CASSPPPLDTQYF. The CDR3 region has the DNA TGTGCCAGCAGCCCCCCCCCTTTAGATACGCAGTATTTT. The variable domain in full, with the rest retrieved from reference TRBV9 and TRBJ2-3, is DSGVTQTPKHLITATGQRVTLRCSPRSGDLSVYWYQQSLDQGLQFLIQYYNGEERAKGNILERFSAQQFPDLHSELNLSSLELGDSALYFCASSPPPLDTQYFGPGTRLTVL.

The chain carries TRBV4-1 and TRBJ1-5; TRBD1 agrees at 7 bases. CDR1 and CDR2 from the germline V gene are MGHRA and YSYEKL. The CDR3 covers 16 residues. With V trimmed by 1 base and J by 2 bases, 5 bases remained unmatched. The chain's CDR3 is CASSQGQGGGNQPQHF. CDR3 bases: TGCGCCAGCAGCCAAGGACAGGGCGGTGGCAATCAGCCCCAGCATTTT.

The chain uses TRBV10-3 and TRBJ2-1; 8 nucleotides match TRBD2. CDR1 and CDR2 (germline): ENHRY, SYGVKD. The length of the CDR3 is 15 residues. The V gene end was trimmed by 2 bases and the J gene end by 5 bases; junction bases not matched to a gene: 5. Written as DNA, the CDR3 is TGTGCCATCAGTGAGCGTCTAGCGGGTAACAATGAGCAGTTCTTC. It translates to CAISERLAGNNEQFF.

The rearrangement joins TRBV7-9 to TRBJ2-5, with TRBD2 matching 8 bases. The V gene's germline CDR1 is SEHNR and CDR2 FQNEAQ (reference sequence). Germline trimming cut 1 base from V and 5 bases from J; bases unmatched to any gene: 3. The CDR3 length is 14 residues. For the CDR3, the DNA is TGTGCCAGCAGCTTAGTAGCGGGACTGGAGACCCAGTACTTC. Protein product: CASSLVAGLETQYF.

The chain carries TRBV10-3 and TRBJ2-1, with TRBD2 matching over 7 bases. J was trimmed by 11 bases and V by 7 bases; bases with no gene match: 14. Germline CDR1 reads ENHRY; CDR2 reads SYGVKD. The CDR3 has 14 residues. This CDR3 is CAITKGRESGQQFF. DNA for the CDR3: TGTGCCATCACCAAGGGGCGGGAGTCCGGTCAGCAGTTCTTC.

This clone was recorded once. This chain joins TRBV15 and TRBJ1-1, with D unclear. The CDR3 extends over 13 amino acids. V was clipped by 1 base and J by 1 base, with 4 bases between them. In germline, CDR1 is LNHNV, CDR2 YYDKDF (reference sequence). This chain's CDR3 is CATSRGGNTEAFF. In DNA form, the CDR3 reads TGTGCCACCAGCAGAGGGGGGAACACTGAAGCTTTCTTT.

V and J are TRBV7-8 and TRBJ2-1; 7 bases agree with TRBD1. CDR1 is SGHVS and CDR2 is FQNEAQ in the germline V gene. This CDR3 is built from 12 residues. The V segment lost 4 bases and the J segment 12 bases; nucleotides outside the gene matches: 6. CDR3 loop: CASSSNRGWQFF. The CDR3 DNA is TGTGCCAGCAGCTCCAACAGGGGTTGGCAGTTCTTC. The full variable domain, completed using reference TRBV7-8 and TRBJ2-1, is GAGVSQSPRYKVAKRGQDVALRCDPISGHVSLFWYQQALGQGPEFLTYFQNEAQLDKSGLPSDRFFAERPEGSVSTLKIQRTQQEDSAVYLCASSSNRGWQFFGPGTRLTVL.

Points on this clone: At the DNA level, this CDR3 is encoded by other sequences in the same sample as well. The rearrangement links TRBV24-1 to TRBJ2-1, with 8 bases lining up with TRBD2. Germline trimming cut 4 bases from V and 0 bases from J; bases unmatched to any gene: 4. Germline V lookup: CDR1 KGHDR, CDR2 SFDVKD. The CDR3 loop spans 16 amino acids. The CDR3: CATSDSGTSSYNEQFF. DNA of the CDR3: TGTGCCACCAGTGACTCCGGGACTAGCTCCTACAATGAGCAGTTCTTC.

This chain links TRBV5-4 with TRBJ2-1, with 7 bases that match TRBD2. Germline V CDR1 and CDR2: SGHNT, YYREEE (reference sequence). Germline trimming cut 6 bases from V and 3 bases from J; bases unmatched to any gene: 9. This CDR3 is 15 amino acids long. CDR3 sequence (DNA): TGTGCCAGCACCCCGGGACTACATGTCTACAATGAGCAGTTCTTC. It codes for CASTPGLHVYNEQFF. Combining the CDR3 with reference TRBV5-4 and TRBJ2-1 gives the whole variable domain ETGVTQSPTHLIKTRGQQVTLRCSSQSGHNTVSWYQQALGQGPQFIFQYYREEENGRGNFPPRFSGLQFPNYSSELNVNALELDDSALYLCASTPGLHVYNEQFFGPGTRLTVL.

V is TRBV19 and J is TRBJ2-3; the D gene is possibly TRBD2 (5 bases). This CDR3 region has 14 residues. Per the germline V gene, CDR1 is LNHDA and CDR2 is SQIVND (reference sequence). V was clipped by 6 bases and J by 6 bases, with 16 bases between them. In DNA form, the CDR3 reads TGTGCCAGTAGCCGCTCTAGCATCCTGGATACGCAGTATTTT. Protein product: CASSRSSILDTQYF.

J is TRBJ1-1 and V is TRBV27, with a possible D match to TRBD1 (6 bases). V was shortened by 4 bases and J by 7 bases, with 16 bases between the two germline ends. This CDR3 is 14 amino acids long. Per germline, CDR1 MNHEY and CDR2 SMNVEV (reference sequence). This CDR3 reads CASSYEGRGGEAFF. The CDR3 bases are TGTGCCAGCAGTTATGAGGGCAGAGGGGGTGAAGCTTTCTTT.

The chain is built from TRBV29-1 and TRBJ1-2, with 7 nucleotides matching TRBD1. The V and J ends lost 4 bases and 8 bases, in that order; junction bases with no gene match: 7. Germline-derived CDR1 and CDR2 are SQVTM and ANQGSEA. The CDR3 has 12 residues. For the CDR3, the DNA is TGCAGCGTTGTTACGCAGGGGGTAGGCTACACCTTC. As protein: CSVVTQGVGYTF.

The chain employs TRBV6-1 and TRBJ1-4; TRBD1 might be the D (6 bases). The germline gives CDR1 MNHNS, CDR2 SASEGT. CDR3 length: 12 amino acids. Trimming took 2 bases from V and 12 from J, leaving 10 bases between them. DNA of the CDR3: TGTGCCAGCAGTGAAATTAGGGGGGAACTGTTTTTT. Translating it yields CASSEIRGELFF.

The CDR3 is CASSLGPGDITDTQYF. CDR3 coding DNA: TGCGCCAGCAGCTTGGGCCCGGGAGACATCACAGATACGCAGTATTTT. This rearrangement joins TRBV5-1 to TRBJ2-3, with D perhaps matching TRBD2 (6 bases). The germline V and J ends were trimmed by 0 bases and 2 bases, with 13 bases remaining between them. This CDR3 is 16 amino acids long. Germline V gene lookup returns CDR1 SGHRS and CDR2 YFSETQ. The full variable domain, rest sourced from reference TRBV5-1 and TRBJ2-3, is KAGVTQTPRYLIKTRGQQVTLSCSPISGHRSVSWYQQTPGQGLQFLFEYFSETQRNKGNFPGRFSGRQFSNSRSEMNVSTLELGDSALYLCASSLGPGDITDTQYFGPGTRLTVL.